The clone carrying this T cell receptor beta chain was counted a single time. This sample was included in a study of blood T cell repertoires in COVID-19. At the level of the study: T cells, B-cell-depleted T cells, or PBMCs provided the cDNA or gDNA that served as material.

In the authors' methods: Amplifying reference gene primers gave estimates of nucleated cell counts. Libraries were prepared by immunoSEQ multiplex PCR; TCRdb keeps only in-frame clonotypes and omits some of them. V and J calls and clone size are given by that table; D and trimming were obtained from the DNA. The sample includes about 210,000 clones, 92% of them seen just once. The CDR3 length is 15 residues. The trim removed 5 bases at V and 0 bases at J, leaving 4 bases unmatched. The germline gives CDR1 SEHNR, CDR2 FQNEAQ (reference sequence). The sequenced material came from peripheral blood. The J gene is TRBJ2-3, the V gene TRBV7-9; 8 bases are shared with TRBD1. This TCR derives from a man aged 30-40 years with acute or convalescent COVID-19. As DNA, the CDR3 is TGTGCCAGCAGCCCGGGACAGGCTAGCACAGATACGCAGTATTTT. This codes for CASSPGQASTDTQYF.